The next 9 T cell receptor beta chains were all read from a single sample in a study of lymphopenia after photon versus proton radiotherapy. TCRdb keeps only in-frame clones here, not all; method: immunoSEQ multiplex PCR. The profile shows about 68,000 clones, more than 75% of them singletons. This sample comprised peripheral blood, obtained from a patient treated with photon-based radiotherapy. These receptors all come from a woman in her 70s with pancreatic cancer.

A few counts support this clone. The chain combines TRBV29-1 with TRBJ2-3, with D hard to call. CDR1 and CDR2 (germline): SQVTM, ANQGSEA. This CDR3 region has 13 residues. V was trimmed by 3 bases and J by 3 bases, leaving 10 bases between them. The CDR3 region is CSVEIDRTDTQYF. The CDR3 DNA reads as TGCAGCGTTGAGATAGATCGGACAGATACGCAGTATTTT.

The chain links TRBV7-8 to TRBJ2-7; D remains unclear. Trimming stripped 1 base from V and 0 bases from J, with 7 bases between. The CDR3 spans 14 residues. Per germline, CDR1 SGHVS and CDR2 FQNEAQ. The CDR3 is CASSLGTDSYEQYF. As DNA, the CDR3 is TGTGCCAGCAGCTTAGGTACAGACTCCTACGAGCAGTACTTC.

In DNA, the CDR3 is TGTGCCAGCAGCGAACCTTCGGCGGCAGATGGCTACACCTTC. Encoded protein: CASSEPSAADGYTF. The V and J genes are TRBV9 and TRBJ1-2; D is ambiguous. The germline CDR1 and CDR2 sequences are SGDLS and YYNGEE. V was cut by 3 bases and J by 6 bases, with 15 bases left in between. CDR3 length: 14 amino acids.

V and J are TRBV5-1 and TRBJ1-2; 8 nucleotides match TRBD1. The J segment lost 8 bases and the V segment lost 4 bases, leaving 7 bases of the junction unmatched. There are 13 residues in the CDR3. CDR1 is SGHRS and CDR2 is YFSETQ in the germline V gene. The DNA for the CDR3 is TGCGCCAGCAGCGAATCACAGGGGGACGGCTACACCTTC. This translates into CASSESQGDGYTF.

This clone has only a few counts. V usage is TRBV19 and J usage is TRBJ1-1; D is perhaps TRBD1 (6 bases). Germline assignment: CDR1 LNHDA and CDR2 SQIVND (reference sequence). Trimming cost V 6 bases and J 2 bases, with 22 bases left between them. This CDR3 contains 17 residues. The CDR3 sequence is CASRNPSDRTDNTEAFF. Here the CDR3 DNA reads TGTGCCAGTAGAAACCCCTCAGACCGGACAGATAACACTGAAGCTTTCTTT.

As DNA, the CDR3 is TGTGCCAGCAGCTTAGGGACTAGCGGGAGAATCGCCGCCAATGAGCAGTTCTTC. Its translation: CASSLGTSGRIAANEQFF. The V gene is TRBV7-6, the J gene TRBJ2-1; the match to TRBD2 covers 13 bases. In germline, CDR1 is SGHVS, CDR2 FNYEAQ. The CDR3 covers 18 residues. The ends lost 1 base at V and 6 bases at J; junction bases unmatched: 9. The full variable domain, rest sourced from reference TRBV7-6 and TRBJ2-1, is GAGVSQSPRYKVTKRGQDVALRCDPISGHVSLYWYRQALGQGPEFLTYFNYEAQQDKSGLPNDRFSAERPEGSISTLTIQRTEQRDSAMYRCASSLGTSGRIAANEQFFGPGTRLTVL.

J is TRBJ2-7 and V is TRBV5-4, with 7 bases matching TRBD1. CDR1 is SGHNT, CDR2 YYREEE, per germline (reference sequence). CDR3 length: 13 residues. J lost 0 bases, V lost 4 bases, and 1 base had no gene match. The CDR3 region has the DNA TGTGCCAGCAGCCGACAGGGCTCCTACGAGCAGTACTTC. Translation: CASSRQGSYEQYF.

Only one count was recorded for this clone. The CDR3 nucleotides read TGTGCCTGGGGCGGGCTAGCGGTCAAAGAGCAGTTCTTC. Its translation: CAWGGLAVKEQFF. The chain carries TRBV30 and TRBJ2-1; 7 bases agree with TRBD2. The length of the CDR3 is 13 residues. V trimming: 5 bases; J trimming: 10 bases; junction bases outside the gene matches: 11. The germline CDR1 and CDR2 sequences are GTSNPN and SVGIG (reference sequence).

This CDR3 is CASSEKGLVPYEQYF. CDR3 coding DNA: TGTGCCAGCAGTGAAAAGGGGCTAGTCCCCTACGAGCAGTACTTC. The gene calls are TRBV6-1 and TRBJ2-7, with D possibly TRBD1 on 5 matching bases. Germline V gene data show CDR1 as MNHNS and CDR2 as SASEGT. Trimming removed 2 bases at V and 2 bases at J, with 13 bases between. The CDR3 consists of 15 residues.